A single sample gave rise to the 21 T cell receptor beta chains below, sequenced in a study of shared clonotypes between healthy human individuals. The protocol was immunoSEQ multiplex PCR, while the TCRdb copy is restricted to in-frame clones and leaves out a portion. The table records hundreds of thousands of clones, approximately 73% of them present only once. Sequenced sample: memory CD4+ T cells sorted from blood. Sample subset: CD45RA-negative fraction. The source is a woman aged 25-40 years in good health.

DNA of the CDR3: TGTGCCAGCAGCTTATCGGATGAAAAACTGTTTTTT. It translates to CASSLSDEKLFF. This rearrangement joins TRBV7-9 to TRBJ1-4; D gene ambiguous. This CDR3 has 12 amino acids. Trimming removed 2 bases at V and 6 bases at J, with 4 bases between. Germline CDR1 SEHNR, CDR2 FQNEAQ (reference sequence). The full variable domain, completed using reference TRBV7-9 and TRBJ1-4, is DTGVSQNPRHKITKRGQNVTFRCDPISEHNRLYWYRQTLGQGPEFLTYFQNEAQLEKSRLLSDRFSAERPKGSFSTLEIQRTEQGDSAMYLCASSLSDEKLFFGSGTQLSVL.

The genes are TRBV20-1 and TRBJ2-3; D not certain. CDR3 size: 11 residues. The V and J ends lost 6 bases and 2 bases respectively, with 6 bases between them. Germline values: CDR1 DFQATT, CDR2 SNEGSKA (reference sequence). CDR3 in DNA: TGCAGTGCGGCGTACACAGATACGCAGTATTTT. Protein: CSAAYTDTQYF.

The gene calls are TRBV18 and TRBJ2-5; TRBD2 matches 7 bases. CDR3 length: 16 residues. CDR1 is KGHSH, CDR2 LQKENI, per germline. V lost 0 bases to trimming and J lost 2 bases; unmatched junction nucleotides: 6. The CDR3 loop is CASSPPSSGGQETQYF. The CDR3 coding sequence is TGTGCCAGCTCACCACCGTCGTCGGGGGGACAAGAGACCCAGTACTTC.

This clone has only a few counts. The chain links TRBV5-1 to TRBJ2-7, with 9 nucleotides matching TRBD2. CDR1 is SGHRS, CDR2 YFSETQ, per germline. The CDR3 spans 18 residues. Germline trimming cut 4 bases from V and 0 bases from J; bases unmatched to any gene: 14. The CDR3 bases are TGCGCCAGCAGCCCGGGTTCCGGGACTAGCTTCGACTCCTACGAGCAGTACTTC. Amino acids: CASSPGSGTSFDSYEQYF.

This clone was counted a single time. The CDR3 reads CASSVQGSEQFF. The CDR3 DNA reads as TGTGCCAGCAGCGTACAGGGTTCTGAGCAGTTCTTC. The chain joins TRBV5-6 to TRBJ2-1; weak D call: TRBD1 (6 bases). The CDR3 loop spans 12 amino acids. V lost 4 bases and J lost 9, with 11 bases in between. The V gene's germline CDR1 is SGHDT and CDR2 YYEEEE.

V usage is TRBV11-2 and J usage is TRBJ2-7; 7 positions agree with TRBD2. The trim removed 2 bases at V and 1 base at J, leaving 5 bases unmatched. Germline V gene data show CDR1 as SGHAT and CDR2 as FQNNGV. The CDR3 runs to 15 residues. The CDR3 DNA reads TGTGCCAGCAGCTTAAAGGGACTACCATCCTACGAGCAGTACTTC. Its translation: CASSLKGLPSYEQYF.

V gene TRBV28 combines with J gene TRBJ2-7; 11 nucleotides align to TRBD2. From germline, CDR1 is MDHEN and CDR2 SYDVKM. The CDR3 has 14 residues. V was clipped by 7 bases and J by 4 bases; unmatched bases: 6. CDR3 loop: CASNQLAGEYEQYF. The CDR3 region has the DNA TGTGCCAGCAACCAACTAGCGGGAGAGTACGAGCAGTACTTC.

This rearrangement joins TRBV4-2 to TRBJ2-2, with D maybe TRBD2 (6 bases). V was clipped by 0 bases and J by 4 bases, with 9 bases between them. Germline CDR1 reads LGHNA; CDR2 reads YNFKEQ. The CDR3 has 15 residues. CDR3 sequence reads: CASSQDLGSTGELFF. DNA of the CDR3: TGTGCCAGCAGCCAAGATCTCGGGAGCACCGGGGAGCTGTTTTTT.

This chain connects TRBV28 to TRBJ1-2, with D hard to call. Trimming shortened V by 6 bases and J by 6 bases, and 14 bases separated the two germline ends. Germline-derived CDR1 and CDR2 are MDHEN and SYDVKM. The CDR3 covers 13 residues. Written as DNA, the CDR3 is TGTGCCAGCAGCCGTCAAGGTTGGGATGGCTACACCTTC. Translating gives CASSRQGWDGYTF.

V usage is TRBV5-1 and J usage is TRBJ2-1, with D perhaps given as TRBD1 or TRBD2 (6 bases each). This CDR3 has 17 residues. Trimming shortened V by 2 bases and J by 4 bases, and 19 bases separated the two germline ends. Germline-derived CDR1 and CDR2 are SGHRS and YFSETQ. As DNA, the CDR3 is TGCGCCAGCAGCTTAGAATCCCTAGGGGGACTTTACAATGAGCAGTTCTTC. It encodes CASSLESLGGLYNEQFF. Full variable domain (missing parts from reference TRBV5-1 and TRBJ2-1): KAGVTQTPRYLIKTRGQQVTLSCSPISGHRSVSWYQQTPGQGLQFLFEYFSETQRNKGNFPGRFSGRQFSNSRSEMNVSTLELGDSALYLCASSLESLGGLYNEQFFGPGTRLTVL.

This clone was seen at least ten times. The rearrangement uses TRBV6-7 and TRBJ1-3; D gene ambiguous. TRBV6-7 is an ORF, with its function uncertain. There are 15 residues in the CDR3. The V and J ends lost 2 bases and 4 bases respectively, with 12 bases between them. As DNA, the CDR3 is TGTGCCAGCAGTTACGAACATATGCAAGGAAACACCATATATTTT. Amino acid sequence: CASSYEHMQGNTIYF.

This chain links TRBV18 with TRBJ2-1, with D unresolved. V lost 4 bases and J 3 bases, leaving 19 bases between the germline ends. The CDR3 has 17 amino acids. Germline values: CDR1 KGHSH, CDR2 LQKENI. DNA of the CDR3: TGTGCCAGCTCACGACCAGACTGGGATACCAACTACAATGAGCAGTTCTTC. Its translation is CASSRPDWDTNYNEQFF.

This chain joins TRBV7-3 and TRBJ2-1; possible D gene TRBD2, 5 bases. The CDR3 length is 14 residues. The germline V and J ends were trimmed by 5 bases and 5 bases, with 13 bases remaining between them. Germline V lookup: CDR1 SGHTA, CDR2 FQGTGA. CDR3 residues: CASSPPGNHNEQFF. The DNA for the CDR3 is TGTGCCAGCAGCCCCCCCGGGAATCACAATGAGCAGTTCTTC.

J is TRBJ1-2 and V is TRBV6-5, with D unclear. CDR1 and CDR2 (germline): MNHEY, SVGAGI. V lost 4 bases, J lost 2 bases, and 14 bases lay in between. The CDR3 contains 15 residues. DNA for the CDR3: TGTGCCAGCAGTTCGCCGGGCCACCAGAACTATGGCTACACCTTC. This sequence encodes CASSSPGHQNYGYTF.

The genes are TRBV10-3 and TRBJ2-6; TRBD1 is a possible D gene (5 bases). Looked up from germline, CDR1 is ENHRY and CDR2 is SYGVKD. Trimming shortened V by 0 bases and J by 0 bases, and 12 bases separated the two germline ends. This CDR3 spans 18 amino acids. CDR3 sequence: CAISESRGSSSGANVLTF. The DNA of the CDR3 is TGTGCCATCAGTGAGTCTAGGGGTTCGAGCTCTGGGGCCAACGTCCTGACTTTC.

The chain joins TRBV28 to TRBJ2-4; TRBD1 or TRBD2 may be the D gene (5 bases each). CDR1 and CDR2 (germline): MDHEN, SYDVKM. CDR3 length: 15 residues. Trimming took 5 bases from V and 5 from J, leaving 16 bases between them. The CDR3 protein is CASSPSGTQENIQYF. The DNA of the CDR3 is TGTGCCAGCAGTCCATCCGGGACGCAGGAAAACATTCAGTACTTC.

The chain is built from TRBV28 and TRBJ2-7; 12 bases line up with TRBD2. V was pared by 6 bases and J by 3 bases, with 6 bases of the junction left unmatched. CDR3 size: 15 residues. CDR1 is MDHEN and CDR2 is SYDVKM in the germline V gene. The CDR3, as DNA: TGTGCCAGCAGACTTGGGACTAGCGGGTACTACGAGCAGTACTTC. Translating it yields CASRLGTSGYYEQYF.

There are many counts of this clone. The J gene is TRBJ2-7, the V gene TRBV28, with D perhaps matching TRBD1 (6 bases). The CDR3 is 13 residues long. V lost 6 bases and J 8 bases, leaving 17 bases between the germline ends. Germline CDR1 reads MDHEN; CDR2 reads SYDVKM. The CDR3 DNA reads as TGTGCCAGCAGGTTTCCTACAGGGTCGAAGCAGTACTTC. Its protein is CASRFPTGSKQYF.

The chain couples TRBV6-5 to TRBJ2-2; no firm D call. This CDR3 is built from 14 residues. Looked up from germline, CDR1 is MNHEY and CDR2 is SVGAGI. The germline V and J ends were trimmed by 6 bases and 0 bases, with 8 bases remaining between them. CDR3 residues: CASSVTANTGELFF. In DNA, the CDR3 is TGTGCCAGCAGCGTAACAGCGAACACCGGGGAGCTGTTTTTT.

V is TRBV29-1 and J is TRBJ2-6, with D perhaps matching TRBD1 (6 bases). The CDR3 is 14 amino acids. Per germline, CDR1 SQVTM and CDR2 ANQGSEA. V was shortened by 5 bases and J by 2 bases, with 10 bases between the two germline ends. The CDR3 coding sequence is TGCAGCGTTAGCAGGGGAACTGGGGCCAACGTCCTGACTTTC. It is translated as CSVSRGTGANVLTF.

The chain uses TRBV19 and TRBJ1-1; D is unresolved. The germline gives CDR1 LNHDA, CDR2 SQIVND (reference sequence). The V and J ends lost 3 bases and 1 base respectively, with 12 bases between them. The CDR3 has 15 residues. The CDR3 loop reads CASSMGFPRNTEAFF. CDR3 nucleotides: TGTGCCAGTAGTATGGGTTTTCCGAGGAACACTGAAGCTTTCTTT. Full variable domain (rest looked up from reference TRBV19 and TRBJ1-1): DGGITQSPKYLFRKEGQNVTLSCEQNLNHDAMYWYRQDPGQGLRLIYYSQIVNDFQKGDIAEGYSVSREKKESFPLTVTSAQKNPTAFYLCASSMGFPRNTEAFFGQGTRLTVV.